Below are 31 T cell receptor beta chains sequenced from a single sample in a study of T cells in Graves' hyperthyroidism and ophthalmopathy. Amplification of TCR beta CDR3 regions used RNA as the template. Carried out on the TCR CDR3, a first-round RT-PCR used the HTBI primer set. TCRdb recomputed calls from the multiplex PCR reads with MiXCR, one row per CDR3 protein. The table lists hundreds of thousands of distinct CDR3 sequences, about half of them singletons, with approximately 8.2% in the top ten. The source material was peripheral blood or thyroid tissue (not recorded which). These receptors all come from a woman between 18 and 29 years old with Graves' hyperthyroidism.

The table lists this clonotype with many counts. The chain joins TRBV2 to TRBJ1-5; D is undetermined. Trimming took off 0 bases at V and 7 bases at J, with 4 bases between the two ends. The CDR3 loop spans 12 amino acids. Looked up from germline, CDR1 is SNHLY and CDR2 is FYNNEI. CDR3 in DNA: TGTGCCAGCAGTGAAGCGCGACAGCCCCAGCATTTT. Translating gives CASSEARQPQHF.

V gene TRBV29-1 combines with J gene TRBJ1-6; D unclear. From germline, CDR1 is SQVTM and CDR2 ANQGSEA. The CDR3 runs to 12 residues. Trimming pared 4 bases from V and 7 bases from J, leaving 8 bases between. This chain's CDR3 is CSVGQENSPLHF. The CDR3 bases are TGCAGCGTTGGTCAGGAGAATTCACCCCTCCACTTT.

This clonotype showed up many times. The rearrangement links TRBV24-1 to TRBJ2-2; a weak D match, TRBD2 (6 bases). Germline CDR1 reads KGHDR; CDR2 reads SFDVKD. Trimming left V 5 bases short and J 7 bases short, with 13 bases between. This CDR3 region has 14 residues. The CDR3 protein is CATSGEGGGGELFF. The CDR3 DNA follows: TGTGCCACCAGTGGAGAGGGAGGAGGCGGGGAGCTGTTTTTT.

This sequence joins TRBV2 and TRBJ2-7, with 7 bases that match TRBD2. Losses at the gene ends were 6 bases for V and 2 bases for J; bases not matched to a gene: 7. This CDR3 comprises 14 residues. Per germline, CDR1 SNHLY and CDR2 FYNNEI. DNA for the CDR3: TGTGCCAGCAGCCCAGGACTAGAGACCTACGAGCAGTACTTC. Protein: CASSPGLETYEQYF. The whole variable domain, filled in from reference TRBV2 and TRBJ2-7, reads EPEVTQTPSHQVTQMGQEVILRCVPISNHLYFYWYRQILGQKVEFLVSFYNNEISEKSEIFDDQFSVERPDGSNFTLKIRSTKLEDSAMYFCASSPGLETYEQYFGPGTRLTVT.

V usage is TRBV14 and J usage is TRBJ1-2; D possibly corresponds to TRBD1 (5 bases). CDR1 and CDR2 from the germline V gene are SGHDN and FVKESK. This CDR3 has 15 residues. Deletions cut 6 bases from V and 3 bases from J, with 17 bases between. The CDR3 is CASSYTRDGDYGYTF. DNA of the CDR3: TGTGCCAGCAGTTACACCCGGGACGGGGACTATGGCTACACCTTC. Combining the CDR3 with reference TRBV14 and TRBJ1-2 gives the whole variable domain EAGVTQFPSHSVIEKGQTVTLRCDPISGHDNLYWYRRVMGKEIKFLLHFVKESKQDESGMPNNRFLAERTGGTYSTLKVQPAELEDSGVYFCASSYTRDGDYGYTFGSGTRLTVV.

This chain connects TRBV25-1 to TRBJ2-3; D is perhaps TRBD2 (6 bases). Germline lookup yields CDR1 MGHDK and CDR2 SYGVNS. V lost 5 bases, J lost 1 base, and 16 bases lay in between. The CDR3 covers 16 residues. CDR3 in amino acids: CASSPQRARGTDTQYF. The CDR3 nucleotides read TGTGCCAGCAGTCCTCAGCGGGCCAGGGGCACAGATACGCAGTATTTT. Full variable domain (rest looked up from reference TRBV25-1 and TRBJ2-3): EADIYQTPRYLVIGTGKKITLECSQTMGHDKMYWYQQDPGMELHLIHYSYGVNSTEKGDLSSESTVSRIRTEHFPLTLESARPSHTSQYLCASSPQRARGTDTQYFGPGTRLTVL.

This CDR3 is CASSLEGTSGSHEQYF. CDR3 DNA sequence: TGTGCCAGCAGCTTGGAAGGGACTAGCGGGAGCCACGAGCAGTACTTC. The V call is TRBV7-2, the J call TRBJ2-7; 14 positions agree with TRBD2. This CDR3 contains 16 residues. V was pared by 3 bases and J by 5 bases, with 6 bases of the junction left unmatched. The germline gives CDR1 SGHTA, CDR2 FQGNSA.

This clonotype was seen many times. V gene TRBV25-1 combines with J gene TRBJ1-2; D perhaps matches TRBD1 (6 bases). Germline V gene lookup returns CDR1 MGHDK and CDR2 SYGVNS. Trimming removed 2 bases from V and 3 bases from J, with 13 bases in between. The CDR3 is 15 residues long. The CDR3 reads CASSERQGFYYGYTF. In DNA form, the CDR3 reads TGTGCCAGCAGTGAACGGCAGGGGTTTTACTATGGCTACACCTTC.

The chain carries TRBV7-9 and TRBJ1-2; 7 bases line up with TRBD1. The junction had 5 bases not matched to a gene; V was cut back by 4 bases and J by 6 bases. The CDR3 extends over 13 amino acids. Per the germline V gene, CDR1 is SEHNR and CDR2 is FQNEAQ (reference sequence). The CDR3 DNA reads TGTGCCAGCAGCTCAAGCACAGGGGATGGCTACACCTTC. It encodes CASSSSTGDGYTF.

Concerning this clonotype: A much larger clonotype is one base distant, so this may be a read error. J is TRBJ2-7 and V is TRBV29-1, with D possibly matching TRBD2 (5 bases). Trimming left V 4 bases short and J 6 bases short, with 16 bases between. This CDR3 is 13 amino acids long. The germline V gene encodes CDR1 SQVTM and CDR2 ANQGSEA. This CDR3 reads CSVGAGHPFEQYF. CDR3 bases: TGCAGCGTTGGGGCGGGCCACCCCTTCGAGCAGTACTTC.

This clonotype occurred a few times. The CDR3 region is CASSSGRHQETQYF. CDR3 DNA: TGTGCCAGCAGCTCGGGACGGCACCAAGAGACCCAGTACTTC. V gene TRBV7-9 combines with J gene TRBJ2-5; D assignment may be TRBD1 or TRBD2 (5 bases each). Germline loops: CDR1 SEHNR, CDR2 FQNEAQ (reference sequence). V was cut by 4 bases and J by 0 bases, with 9 bases left in between. The CDR3 sequence is 14 residues long.

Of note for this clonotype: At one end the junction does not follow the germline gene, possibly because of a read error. CDR3 DNA sequence: TGTGCCAGTAGTACGGTTGGACCTGCCACCGGGCAGCTGTTTTTT. Translation: CASSTVGPATGQLFF. This chain connects TRBV19 to TRBJ2-2; D is undetermined. The CDR3 runs 15 residues. CDR1 LNHDA and CDR2 SQIVND come from the germline V gene (reference sequence).

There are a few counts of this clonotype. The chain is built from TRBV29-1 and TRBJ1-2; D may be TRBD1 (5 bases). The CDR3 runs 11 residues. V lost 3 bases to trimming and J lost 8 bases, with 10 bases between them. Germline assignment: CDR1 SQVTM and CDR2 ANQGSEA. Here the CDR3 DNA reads TGCAGCGTTGAGGCCAGGGAGGGCTACACCTTC. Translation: CSVEAREGYTF.

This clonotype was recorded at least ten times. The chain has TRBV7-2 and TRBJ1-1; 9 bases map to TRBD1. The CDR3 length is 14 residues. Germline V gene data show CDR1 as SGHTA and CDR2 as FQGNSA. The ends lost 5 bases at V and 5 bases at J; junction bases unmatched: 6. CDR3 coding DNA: TGTGCCAGCAGCGCCGGGACAGGGCGTACTGAAGCTTTCTTT. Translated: CASSAGTGRTEAFF. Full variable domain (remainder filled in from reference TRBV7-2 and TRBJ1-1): GAGVSQSPSNKVTEKGKDVELRCDPISGHTALYWYRQSLGQGLEFLIYFQGNSAPDKSGLPSDRFSAERTGGSVSTLTIQRTQQEDSAVYLCASSAGTGRTEAFFGQGTRLTVV.

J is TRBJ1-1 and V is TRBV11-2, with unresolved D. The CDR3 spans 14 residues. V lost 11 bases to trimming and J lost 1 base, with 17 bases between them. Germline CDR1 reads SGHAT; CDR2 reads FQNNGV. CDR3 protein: CAWSVPGGNTEAFF. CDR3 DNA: TGTGCCTGGAGTGTCCCCGGCGGGAACACTGAAGCTTTCTTT.

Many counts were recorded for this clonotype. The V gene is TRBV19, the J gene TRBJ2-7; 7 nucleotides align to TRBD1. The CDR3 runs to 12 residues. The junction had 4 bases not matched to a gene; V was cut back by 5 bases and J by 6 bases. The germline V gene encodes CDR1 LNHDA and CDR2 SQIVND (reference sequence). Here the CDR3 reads CASSPTGVEQYF. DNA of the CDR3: TGTGCCAGTAGTCCAACAGGGGTCGAGCAGTACTTC.

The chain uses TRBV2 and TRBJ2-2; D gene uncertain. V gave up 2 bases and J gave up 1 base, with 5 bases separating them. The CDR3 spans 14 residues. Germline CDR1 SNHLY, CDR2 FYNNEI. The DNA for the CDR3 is TGTGCCAGCAGTGAATCGGTGAACACCGGGGAGCTGTTTTTT. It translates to CASSESVNTGELFF. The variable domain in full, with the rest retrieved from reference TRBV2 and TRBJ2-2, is EPEVTQTPSHQVTQMGQEVILRCVPISNHLYFYWYRQILGQKVEFLVSFYNNEISEKSEIFDDQFSVERPDGSNFTLKIRSTKLEDSAMYFCASSESVNTGELFFGEGSRLTVL.

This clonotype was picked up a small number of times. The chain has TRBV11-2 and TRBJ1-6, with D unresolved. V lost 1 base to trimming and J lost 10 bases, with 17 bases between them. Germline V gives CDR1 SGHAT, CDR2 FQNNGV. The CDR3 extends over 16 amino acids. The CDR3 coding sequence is TGTGCCAGCAGCTTAGCCCCAGCAACGGGCGGGTCACCCCTCCACTTT. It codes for CASSLAPATGGSPLHF.

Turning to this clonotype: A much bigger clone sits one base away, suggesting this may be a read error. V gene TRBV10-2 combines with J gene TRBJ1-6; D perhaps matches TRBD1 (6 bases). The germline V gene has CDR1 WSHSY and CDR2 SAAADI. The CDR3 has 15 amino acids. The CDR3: CTSSRGGSYNSPLHF. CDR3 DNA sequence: TGCACCAGCAGCCGAGGGGGCTCCTATAATTCACCCCTCCACTTT.

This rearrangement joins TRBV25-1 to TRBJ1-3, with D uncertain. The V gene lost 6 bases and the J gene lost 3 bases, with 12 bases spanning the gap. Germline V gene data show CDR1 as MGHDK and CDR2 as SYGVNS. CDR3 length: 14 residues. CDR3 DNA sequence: TGTGCCAGCAGCCAAGGGCGGGATGGAAACACCATATATTTT. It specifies CASSQGRDGNTIYF.

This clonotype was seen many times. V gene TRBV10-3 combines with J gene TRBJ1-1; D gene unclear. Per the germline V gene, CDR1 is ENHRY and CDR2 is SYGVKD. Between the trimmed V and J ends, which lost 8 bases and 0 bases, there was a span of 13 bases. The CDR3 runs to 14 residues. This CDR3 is CAIGEPYMNTEAFF. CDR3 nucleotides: TGTGCCATCGGGGAGCCATACATGAACACTGAAGCTTTCTTT.

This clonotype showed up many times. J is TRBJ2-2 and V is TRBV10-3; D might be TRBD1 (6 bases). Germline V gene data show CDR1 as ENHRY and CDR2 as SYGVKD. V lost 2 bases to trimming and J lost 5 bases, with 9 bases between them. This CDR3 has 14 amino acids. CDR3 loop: CAISELTGTGELFF. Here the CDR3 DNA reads TGTGCCATCAGTGAGCTCACAGGGACCGGGGAGCTGTTTTTT.

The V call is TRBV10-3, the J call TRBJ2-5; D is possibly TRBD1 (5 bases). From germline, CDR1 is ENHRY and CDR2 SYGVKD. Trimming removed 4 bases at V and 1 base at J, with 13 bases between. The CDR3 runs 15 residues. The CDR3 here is CAISAPRTPQETQYF. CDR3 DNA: TGTGCCATCAGTGCACCCCGGACACCCCAAGAGACCCAGTACTTC.

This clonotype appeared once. Here the CDR3 reads CASSFSGAGEAFF. The CDR3 DNA reads as TGTGCCAGCAGCTTCTCGGGGGCCGGTGAAGCTTTCTTT. The chain employs TRBV11-2 and TRBJ1-1, with D possibly TRBD1 on 6 matching bases. The CDR3 length is 13 residues. V lost 3 bases to trimming and J lost 7 bases, with 12 bases between them. The germline V gene encodes CDR1 SGHAT and CDR2 FQNNGV.

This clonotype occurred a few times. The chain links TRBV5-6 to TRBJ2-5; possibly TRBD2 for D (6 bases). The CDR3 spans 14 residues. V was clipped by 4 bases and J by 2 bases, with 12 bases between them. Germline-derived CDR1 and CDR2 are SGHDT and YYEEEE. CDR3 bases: TGTGCCAGCAGCGGCGGGACGAGACAAGAGACCCAGTACTTC. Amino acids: CASSGGTRQETQYF.

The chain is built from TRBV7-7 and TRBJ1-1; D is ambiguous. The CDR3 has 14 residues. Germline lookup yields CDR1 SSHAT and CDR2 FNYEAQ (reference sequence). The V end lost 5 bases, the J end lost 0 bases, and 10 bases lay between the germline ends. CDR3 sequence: CASSPTPLNTEAFF. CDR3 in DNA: TGTGCCAGCAGCCCGACTCCCCTGAACACTGAAGCTTTCTTT.

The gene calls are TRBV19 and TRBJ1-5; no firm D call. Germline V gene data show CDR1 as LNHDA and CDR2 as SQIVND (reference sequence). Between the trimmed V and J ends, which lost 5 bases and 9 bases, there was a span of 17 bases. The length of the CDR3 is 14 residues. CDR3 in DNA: TGTGCCAGTAGTGCGACACCTGGGTTTCGGCCCCAGCATTTT. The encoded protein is CASSATPGFRPQHF.

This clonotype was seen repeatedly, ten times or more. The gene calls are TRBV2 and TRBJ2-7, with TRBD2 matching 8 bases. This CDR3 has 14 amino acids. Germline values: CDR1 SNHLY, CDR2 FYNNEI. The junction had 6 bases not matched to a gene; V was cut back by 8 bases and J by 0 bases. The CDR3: CASEREMSSYEQYF. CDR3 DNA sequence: TGTGCCAGCGAGCGGGAGATGAGCTCCTACGAGCAGTACTTC.

The CDR3 region has the DNA TGTGCCATCAGTGACCCGAGAGCGGGAGCTAACCACGAGCAGTACTTC. This gives the protein CAISDPRAGANHEQYF. The chain couples TRBV10-3 to TRBJ2-7, with 8 bases aligning to TRBD2. Germline trimming cut 3 bases from V and 5 bases from J; bases unmatched to any gene: 12. The germline V gene encodes CDR1 ENHRY and CDR2 SYGVKD. CDR3 length: 16 amino acids.

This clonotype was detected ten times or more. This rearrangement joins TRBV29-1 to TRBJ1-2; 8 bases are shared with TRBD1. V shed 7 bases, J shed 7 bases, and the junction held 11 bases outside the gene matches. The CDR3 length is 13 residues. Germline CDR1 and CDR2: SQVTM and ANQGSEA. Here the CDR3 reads CSARPGQALGYTF. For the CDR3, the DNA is TGCAGCGCCCGGCCGGGACAGGCTCTTGGCTACACCTTC.

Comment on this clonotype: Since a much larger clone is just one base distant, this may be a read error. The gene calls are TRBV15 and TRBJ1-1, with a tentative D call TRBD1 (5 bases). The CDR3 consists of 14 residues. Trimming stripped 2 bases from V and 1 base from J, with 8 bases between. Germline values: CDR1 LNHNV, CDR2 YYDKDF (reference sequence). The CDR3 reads CATSRIQGNTEAFF. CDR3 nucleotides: TGTGCCACCAGCAGAATCCAGGGGAACACTGAAGCTTTCTTT.